This T cell receptor beta chain was documented in a study of T-cell reconstitution after alpha-beta-depleted transplantation in children. Points from the study as a whole: Several hundred expanded graft clones reportedly gave rise to the alpha-beta T cells present about two months after transplant. The origin of high day-60 TCRbeta diversity in some patients lay in surviving recipient T cells and thymic progenitors. After one year, T-cell counts and TCRbeta diversity mostly came from new T cells.

Construction of the TCRbeta library involved unique molecular identifiers. TCRdb fed the PCR reads into MiXCR, producing one record per CDR3 protein. The data contain roughly 150,000 distinct CDR3 sequences, approximately 10% of them seen just once; the ten biggest clones take up about 13%. This clonotype was seen many times. The antigen remains undetermined. V dropped 6 bases and J dropped 5 bases, with 7 bases sitting between them. From germline, CDR1 is MNHEY and CDR2 SVGAGI. This CDR3 has 12 residues. The source material was PBMCs, sampled before TCRalphabeta/CD19-depleted stem cell transplant. The sequence derives from a boy aged 2 to 9 with acute myeloid leukemia, due to receive a stem cell transplant. J is TRBJ2-2 and V is TRBV6-5, with no clear D. The CDR3 is CASSRLTGELFF. The CDR3 nucleotides are TGTGCCAGCAGCCGCTTGACCGGGGAGCTGTTTTTT.